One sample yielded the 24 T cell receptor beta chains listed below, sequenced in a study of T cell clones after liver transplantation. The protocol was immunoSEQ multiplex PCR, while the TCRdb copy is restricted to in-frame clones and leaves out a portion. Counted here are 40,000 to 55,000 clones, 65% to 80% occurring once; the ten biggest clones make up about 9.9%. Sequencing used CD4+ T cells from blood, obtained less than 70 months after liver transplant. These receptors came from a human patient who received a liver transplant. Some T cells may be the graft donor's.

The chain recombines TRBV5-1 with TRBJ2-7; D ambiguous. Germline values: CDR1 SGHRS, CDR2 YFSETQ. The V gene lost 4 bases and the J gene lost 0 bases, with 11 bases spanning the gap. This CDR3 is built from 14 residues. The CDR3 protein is CASSPDPSSYEQYF. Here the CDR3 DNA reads TGCGCCAGCAGCCCGGACCCGAGCTCCTACGAGCAGTACTTC.

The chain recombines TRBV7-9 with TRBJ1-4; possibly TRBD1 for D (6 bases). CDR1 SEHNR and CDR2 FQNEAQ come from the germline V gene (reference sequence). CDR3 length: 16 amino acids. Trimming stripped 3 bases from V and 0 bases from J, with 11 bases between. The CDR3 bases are TGTGCCAGCAGCTTCGGGACAACAGCAACTAATGAAAAACTGTTTTTT. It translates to CASSFGTTATNEKLFF.

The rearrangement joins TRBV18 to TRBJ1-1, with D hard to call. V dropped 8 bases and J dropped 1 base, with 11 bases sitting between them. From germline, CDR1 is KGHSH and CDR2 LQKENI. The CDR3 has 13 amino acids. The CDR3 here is CASETQQNTEAFF. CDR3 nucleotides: TGTGCCAGCGAAACACAGCAGAACACTGAAGCTTTCTTT. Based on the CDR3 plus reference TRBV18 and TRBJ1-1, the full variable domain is NAGVMQNPRHLVRRRGQEARLRCSPMKGHSHVYWYRQLPEEGLKFMVYLQKENIIDESGMPKERFSAEFPKEGPSILRIQQVVRGDSAAYFCASETQQNTEAFFGQGTRLTVV.

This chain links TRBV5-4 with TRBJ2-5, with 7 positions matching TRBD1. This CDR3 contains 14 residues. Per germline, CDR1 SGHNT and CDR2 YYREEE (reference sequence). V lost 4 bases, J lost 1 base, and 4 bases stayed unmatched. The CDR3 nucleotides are TGTGCCAGCAGCGGGGGACAGCTCCAAGAGACCCAGTACTTC. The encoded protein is CASSGGQLQETQYF.

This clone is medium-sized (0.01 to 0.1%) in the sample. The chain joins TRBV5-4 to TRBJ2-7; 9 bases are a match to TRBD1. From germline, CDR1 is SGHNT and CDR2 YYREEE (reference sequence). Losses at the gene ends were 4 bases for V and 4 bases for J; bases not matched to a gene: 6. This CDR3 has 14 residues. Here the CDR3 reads CASSAGQGEYEQYF. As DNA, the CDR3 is TGTGCCAGCAGCGCGGGACAGGGAGAGTACGAGCAGTACTTC.

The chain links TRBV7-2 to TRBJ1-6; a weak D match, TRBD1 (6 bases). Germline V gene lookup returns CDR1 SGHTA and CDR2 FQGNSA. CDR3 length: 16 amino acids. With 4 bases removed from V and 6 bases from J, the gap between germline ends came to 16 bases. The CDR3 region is CASSSRGGGSNSPLHF. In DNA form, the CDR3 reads TGTGCCAGCAGCTCCAGGGGTGGGGGATCTAATTCACCCCTCCACTTT.

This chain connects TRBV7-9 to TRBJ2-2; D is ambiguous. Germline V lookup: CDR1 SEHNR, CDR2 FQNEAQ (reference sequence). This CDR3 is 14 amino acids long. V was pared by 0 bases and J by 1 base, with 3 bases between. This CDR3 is CASSLAGNTGELFF. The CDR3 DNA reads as TGTGCCAGCAGCTTAGCGGGGAACACCGGGGAGCTGTTTTTT. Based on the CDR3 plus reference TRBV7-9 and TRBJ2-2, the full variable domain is DTGVSQNPRHKITKRGQNVTFRCDPISEHNRLYWYRQTLGQGPEFLTYFQNEAQLEKSRLLSDRFSAERPKGSFSTLEIQRTEQGDSAMYLCASSLAGNTGELFFGEGSRLTVL.

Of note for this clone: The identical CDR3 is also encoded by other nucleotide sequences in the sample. The CDR3 protein is CASSQTGTEAFF. Here the CDR3 DNA reads TGTGCCAGCAGCCAAACGGGAACTGAAGCTTTCTTT. The chain joins TRBV7-9 to TRBJ1-1; no firm D call. The V gene lost 5 bases and the J gene lost 5 bases, with 9 bases spanning the gap. Germline CDR1 is SEHNR and CDR2 is FQNEAQ (reference sequence). The length of the CDR3 is 12 residues.

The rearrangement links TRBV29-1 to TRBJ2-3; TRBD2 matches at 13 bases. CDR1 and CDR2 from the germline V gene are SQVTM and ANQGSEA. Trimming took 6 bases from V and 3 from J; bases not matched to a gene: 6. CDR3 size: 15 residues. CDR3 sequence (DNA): TGCAGCGTGATCGGGACTAGCGGGGTGACAGATACGCAGTATTTT. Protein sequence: CSVIGTSGVTDTQYF.

The CDR3: CASSKGHHLTYEQYF. The CDR3 DNA reads TGTGCCAGCAGCAAGGGACATCATTTAACCTACGAGCAGTACTTC. This chain links TRBV21-1 with TRBJ2-7; no DNA check was done on the table's D call, TRBD1. TRBV21-1 is tagged as a pseudogene. This CDR3 has 15 amino acids.

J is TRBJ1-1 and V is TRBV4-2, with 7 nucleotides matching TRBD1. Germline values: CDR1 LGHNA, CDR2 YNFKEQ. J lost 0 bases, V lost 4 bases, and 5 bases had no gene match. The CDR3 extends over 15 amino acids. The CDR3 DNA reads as TGTGCCAGCAGCCCCAGGGGGGGAGTGAACACTGAAGCTTTCTTT. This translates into CASSPRGGVNTEAFF.

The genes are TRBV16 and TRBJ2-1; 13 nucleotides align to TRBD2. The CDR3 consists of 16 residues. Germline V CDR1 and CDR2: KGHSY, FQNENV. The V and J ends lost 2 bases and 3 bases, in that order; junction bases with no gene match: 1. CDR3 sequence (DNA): TGTGCCAGCAGCCAAGGGACTAGCGGGGTCTACAATGAGCAGTTCTTC. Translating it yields CASSQGTSGVYNEQFF.

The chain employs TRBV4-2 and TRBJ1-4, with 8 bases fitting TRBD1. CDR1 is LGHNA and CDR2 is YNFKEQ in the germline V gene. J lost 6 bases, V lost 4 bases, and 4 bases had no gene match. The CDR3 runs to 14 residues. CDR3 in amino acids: CASSPGQGYEKLFF. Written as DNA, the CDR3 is TGTGCCAGCAGCCCCGGACAGGGTTATGAAAAACTGTTTTTT.

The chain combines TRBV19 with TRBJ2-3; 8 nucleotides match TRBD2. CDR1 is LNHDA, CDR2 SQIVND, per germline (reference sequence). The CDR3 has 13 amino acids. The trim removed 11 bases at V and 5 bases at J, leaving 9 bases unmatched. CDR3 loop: CASGTSQGDTQYF. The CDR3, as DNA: TGTGCCTCCGGGACTAGTCAGGGAGATACGCAGTATTTT.

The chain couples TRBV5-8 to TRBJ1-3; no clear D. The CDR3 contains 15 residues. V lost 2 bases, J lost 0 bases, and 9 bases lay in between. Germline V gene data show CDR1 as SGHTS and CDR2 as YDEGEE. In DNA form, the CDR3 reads TGTGCCAGCAGCTTCGACCGCTTCTCTGGAAACACCATATATTTT. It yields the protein CASSFDRFSGNTIYF.

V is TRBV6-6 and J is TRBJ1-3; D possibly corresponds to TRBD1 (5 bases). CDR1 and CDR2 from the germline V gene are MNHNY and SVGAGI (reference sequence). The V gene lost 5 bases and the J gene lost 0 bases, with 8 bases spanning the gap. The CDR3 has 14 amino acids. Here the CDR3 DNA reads TGTGCCAGCAGTCCAGGGTACTCTGGAAACACCATATATTTT. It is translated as CASSPGYSGNTIYF.

The CDR3 DNA reads as TGTGCCAGCAGCTTGGCAAGGGTGGGTGGTGAGCAGTTCTTC. Translating it yields CASSLARVGGEQFF. The rearrangement uses TRBV5-4 and TRBJ2-1, with D uncertain. Trimming shortened V by 0 bases and J by 9 bases, and 13 bases separated the two germline ends. The CDR3 has 14 residues. CDR1 and CDR2 (germline): SGHNT, YYREEE (reference sequence).

The CDR3, as DNA: TGTGCCAGCAGCTTTCTAGCGGGGGAGCAGTACTTC. It encodes CASSFLAGEQYF. The V and J genes are TRBV7-8 and TRBJ2-7; 9 nucleotides line up with TRBD2. V lost 3 bases and J lost 7; bases outside the gene matches: 1. The CDR3 covers 12 residues. The germline V gene encodes CDR1 SGHVS and CDR2 FQNEAQ.

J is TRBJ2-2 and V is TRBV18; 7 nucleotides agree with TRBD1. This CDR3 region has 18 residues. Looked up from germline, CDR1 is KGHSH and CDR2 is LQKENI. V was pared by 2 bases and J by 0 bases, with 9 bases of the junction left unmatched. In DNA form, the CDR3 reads TGTGCCAGCTCACCATTCCCGGGACAGAAAGCGAACACCGGGGAGCTGTTTTTT. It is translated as CASSPFPGQKANTGELFF.

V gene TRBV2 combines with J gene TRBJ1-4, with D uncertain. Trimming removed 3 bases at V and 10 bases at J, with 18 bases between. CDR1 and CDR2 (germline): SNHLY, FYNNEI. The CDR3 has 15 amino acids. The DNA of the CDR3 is TGTGCCAGCAGTGAGTTAGTACAGACGGCGCGAAAACTGTTTTTT. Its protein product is CASSELVQTARKLFF.

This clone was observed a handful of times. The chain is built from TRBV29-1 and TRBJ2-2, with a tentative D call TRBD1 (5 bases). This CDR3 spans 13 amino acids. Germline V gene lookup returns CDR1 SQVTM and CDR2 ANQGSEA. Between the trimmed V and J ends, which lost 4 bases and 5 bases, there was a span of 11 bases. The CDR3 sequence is CSVATSGTGELFF. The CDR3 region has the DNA TGCAGCGTTGCTACCTCAGGGACCGGGGAGCTGTTTTTT.

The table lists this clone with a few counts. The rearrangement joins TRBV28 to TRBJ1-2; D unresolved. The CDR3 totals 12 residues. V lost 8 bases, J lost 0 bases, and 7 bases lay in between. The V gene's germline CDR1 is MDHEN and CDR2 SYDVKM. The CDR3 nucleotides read TGTGCCAGCTACGGCCCTAACTATGGCTACACCTTC. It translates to CASYGPNYGYTF.

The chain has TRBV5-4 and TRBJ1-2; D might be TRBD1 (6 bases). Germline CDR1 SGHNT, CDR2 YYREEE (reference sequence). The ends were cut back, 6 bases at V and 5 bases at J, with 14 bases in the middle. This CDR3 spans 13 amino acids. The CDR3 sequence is CASTIGGNYGYTF. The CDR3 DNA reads TGTGCCAGCACGATAGGGGGGAATTATGGCTACACCTTC.

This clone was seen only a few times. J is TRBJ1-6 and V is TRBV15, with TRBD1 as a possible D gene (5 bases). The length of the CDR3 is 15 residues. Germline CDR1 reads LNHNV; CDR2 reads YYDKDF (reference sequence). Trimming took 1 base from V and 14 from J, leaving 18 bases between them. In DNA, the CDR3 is TGTGCCACCAGCAGAGGCTCAGGGCCCTTGAAAGCCCTCCACTTT. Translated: CATSRGSGPLKALHF.